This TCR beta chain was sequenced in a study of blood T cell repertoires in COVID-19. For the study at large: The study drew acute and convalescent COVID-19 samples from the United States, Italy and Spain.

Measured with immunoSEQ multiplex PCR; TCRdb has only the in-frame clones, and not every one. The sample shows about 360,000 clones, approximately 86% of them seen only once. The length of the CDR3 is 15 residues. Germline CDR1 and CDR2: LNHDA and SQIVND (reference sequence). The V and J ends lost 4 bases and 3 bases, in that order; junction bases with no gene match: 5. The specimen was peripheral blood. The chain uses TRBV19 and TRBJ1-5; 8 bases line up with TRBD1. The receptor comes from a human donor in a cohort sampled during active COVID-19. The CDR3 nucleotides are TGTGCCAGTAGTACCCGGACAGGGAACAATCAGCCCCAGCATTTT. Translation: CASSTRTGNNQPQHF.